This T cell receptor (beta chain) comes out of a study of cytomegalovirus exposure and HLA in healthy donors. Whole-study findings and limits: Accurate prediction of HLA-A and HLA-B alleles (for most subjects) was reportedly achieved from TCR beta sequences.

The PCR used 60 Vbeta and 13 Jbeta primers. Repertoires were generated with immunoSEQ multiplex PCR, while TCRdb's copy carries only in-frame clones and drops some. The sample holds around 160,000 clones, 60% to 80% seen once. To note about this clone: Antigen: not known.

The CDR3 runs 15 residues. The germline CDR1 and CDR2 sequences are LNHNV and YYDKDF (reference sequence). Trimming pared 8 bases from V and 1 base from J, leaving 14 bases between. V usage is TRBV15 and J usage is TRBJ2-2; D might be TRBD2 (6 bases). This clonotype was sampled from a man younger than 35 in good health and CMV-seropositive. Sequenced: PBMCs. The CDR3 here is CATGYGSGNTGELFF. CDR3 DNA: TGTGCCACCGGGTATGGTAGCGGGAACACCGGGGAGCTGTTTTTT.